Shown below are 10 T cell receptor beta chains from a single sample sequenced in a study of blood T cell repertoires in COVID-19. Repertoires were generated with immunoSEQ multiplex PCR, while TCRdb's copy carries only in-frame clones and drops some. The sample contains about 480,000 clones, roughly 89% of which appear only once. What was sequenced was peripheral blood. These receptors were taken from a woman aged 30 to 39 with acute or convalescent COVID-19.

This chain uses TRBV6-2 or TRBV6-3 with TRBJ2-3, with D perhaps TRBD2 (6 bases). The CDR3 sequence is 17 residues long. Trimming shortened V by 2 bases and J by 0 bases, and 15 bases separated the two germline ends. Germline V gives CDR1 MNHEY, CDR2 SVGEGT. DNA of the CDR3: TGTGCCAGCAGTTACCCCGAGTTGAGCGGGAGCACAGATACGCAGTATTTT. Translated: CASSYPELSGSTDTQYF.

The chain uses TRBV11-2 and TRBJ2-7; 8 nucleotides agree with TRBD2. Unmatched junction bases numbered 6, after V lost 5 bases and J lost 3 bases. The germline V gene has CDR1 SGHAT and CDR2 FQNNGV. The length of the CDR3 is 14 residues. This CDR3 reads CASSTIAGNYEQYF. The CDR3 region has the DNA TGTGCCAGCAGCACTATAGCGGGGAACTACGAGCAGTACTTC.

The J gene is TRBJ2-1, the V gene TRBV28; 11 nucleotides line up with TRBD2. V shed 2 bases and J 5 bases; nucleotides not matched to a gene: 8. The CDR3 has 17 amino acids. The germline gives CDR1 MDHEN, CDR2 SYDVKM. The CDR3 region is CASSLLGLAGGNNEQFF. The CDR3 DNA reads as TGTGCCAGCAGTTTACTTGGTCTAGCGGGGGGTAACAATGAGCAGTTCTTC. Based on the CDR3 plus reference TRBV28 and TRBJ2-1, the full variable domain is DVKVTQSSRYLVKRTGEKVFLECVQDMDHENMFWYRQDPGLGLRLIYFSYDVKMKEKGDIPEGYSVSREKKERFSLILESASTNQTSMYLCASSLLGLAGGNNEQFFGPGTRLTVL.

The V call is TRBV5-5, the J call TRBJ2-7; D uncertain. The V end was cut by 4 bases, the J end by 7 bases, with 18 bases between. Germline assignment: CDR1 SGHKS and CDR2 YYEKEE (reference sequence). The CDR3 extends over 14 amino acids. The CDR3 protein is CASSLGIYVLEQYF. CDR3 sequence (DNA): TGTGCCAGCAGCCTGGGAATCTACGTTCTGGAGCAGTACTTC.

The rearrangement uses TRBV20-1 and TRBJ2-2; D perhaps matches TRBD1 (6 bases). Germline V gives CDR1 DFQATT, CDR2 SNEGSKA (reference sequence). Deletions cut 3 bases from V and 6 bases from J, with 17 bases between. This CDR3 has 15 amino acids. CDR3 amino acids: CSASNRDHGSGELFF. The CDR3 DNA follows: TGCAGTGCTAGTAACAGGGACCACGGGTCCGGGGAGCTGTTTTTT.

The V and J genes are TRBV2 and TRBJ1-4; weak D call: TRBD1 (6 bases). Deletions cut 5 bases from V and 4 bases from J, with 14 bases between. Germline CDR1 SNHLY, CDR2 FYNNEI. The CDR3 has 15 amino acids. CDR3 region: CASSPLTGDNEKLFF. The CDR3 region has the DNA TGTGCCAGCAGTCCGCTGACAGGTGATAATGAAAAACTGTTTTTT.

The chain joins TRBV5-4 to TRBJ1-1, with D possibly TRBD1 on 6 matching bases. V lost 5 bases and J lost 3, with 17 bases in between. The CDR3 is 15 residues long. Germline V gene lookup returns CDR1 SGHNT and CDR2 YYREEE (reference sequence). CDR3 coding DNA: TGTGCCAGCAGGTCCGGGGGGGCCCTTCACACTGAAGCTTTCTTT. This codes for CASRSGGALHTEAFF.

The CDR3 protein is CASSLDVGTSGGVQETQYF. The DNA for the CDR3 is TGTGCCAGCAGCTTGGACGTAGGGACTAGCGGGGGGGTCCAAGAGACCCAGTACTTC. The chain is built from TRBV5-6 and TRBJ2-5; 16 nucleotides agree with TRBD2. The CDR3 spans 19 residues. Unmatched junction bases numbered 6, after V lost 0 bases and J lost 1 base. The germline V gene has CDR1 SGHDT and CDR2 YYEEEE.

The rearrangement links TRBV24-1 to TRBJ2-5, with TRBD2 matching 7 bases. The CDR3 sequence is 18 residues long. V was clipped by 5 bases and J by 5 bases; unmatched bases: 19. Per germline, CDR1 KGHDR and CDR2 SFDVKD. The CDR3 DNA reads TGTGCCACCAGTGGTCGACAACCGACCCCTGGGGGGGGTGAGACCCAGTACTTC. As protein: CATSGRQPTPGGGETQYF.

This sequence joins TRBV28 and TRBJ2-6; 7 bases are a match to TRBD2. The CDR3 sequence is 18 residues long. The ends lost 7 bases at V and 0 bases at J; junction bases unmatched: 12. Looked up from germline, CDR1 is MDHEN and CDR2 is SYDVKM. The CDR3 DNA is TGTGCCAGCAATGGGGGGGATAATTGGAACTCTGGGGCCAACGTCCTGACTTTC. Translation gives CASNGGDNWNSGANVLTF.